These 19 T cell receptor beta chains share one sample of origin, sequenced in a study of OX40 agonist ivuxolimab in advanced cancers. The assay was immunoSEQ multiplex PCR, and TCRdb's table has in-frame clones only and misses some. The table lists 55,000 to 80,000 clones, 70% to 90% of them singletons. The material sequenced was CD4+ or CD8+ T cells sorted from blood, taken in a trial of the OX40 agonist ivuxolimab. Every receptor here comes from an adult with an advanced solid tumor such as melanoma, head and neck, liver or kidney cancer.

This clone has just one count. The V and J genes are TRBV9 and TRBJ1-2, with a tentative D call TRBD1 (5 bases). V lost 3 bases and J lost 4, with 13 bases in between. Germline V gives CDR1 SGDLS, CDR2 YYNGEE. The CDR3 is made up of 14 amino acids. CDR3 DNA: TGTGCCAGCAGCGGTCAGGAGGGGACCTATGGCTACACCTTC. Amino acid sequence: CASSGQEGTYGYTF.

In its sample, this clone was seen a few times. V is TRBV28 and J is TRBJ1-4; D gene unclear. The CDR3 covers 16 residues. V gave up 2 bases and J gave up 0 bases, with 10 bases separating them. CDR1 MDHEN and CDR2 SYDVKM come from the germline V gene. CDR3 protein: CASSLGGLATNEKLFF. The DNA of the CDR3 is TGTGCCAGCAGTTTAGGAGGACTCGCAACTAATGAAAAACTGTTTTTT.

The count of this clone is one. The chain recombines TRBV5-6 with TRBJ2-6, with D maybe TRBD2 (5 bases). The germline CDR1 and CDR2 sequences are SGHDT and YYEEEE. The ends were cut back, 4 bases at V and 2 bases at J, with 19 bases in the middle. The CDR3 covers 18 residues. The CDR3 DNA is TGTGCCAGCAGCGAGTTAGGAGAGGGAGTAGCTGGGGCCAACGTCCTGACTTTC. It encodes CASSELGEGVAGANVLTF.

The chain joins TRBV28 to TRBJ2-7, with TRBD1 matching over 7 bases. Unmatched junction bases numbered 7, after V lost 5 bases and J lost 6 bases. Germline V gives CDR1 MDHEN, CDR2 SYDVKM. The CDR3 consists of 13 residues. DNA of the CDR3: TGTGCCAGCAGTCTAGAGACAGGGCGCGAGCAGTACTTC. It yields the protein CASSLETGREQYF.

J is TRBJ1-3 and V is TRBV18; D is uncertain. The CDR3 loop spans 13 amino acids. In germline, CDR1 is KGHSH, CDR2 LQKENI. V shed 3 bases and J shed 0 bases, with 3 bases lying between them. The CDR3 DNA reads TGTGCCAGCTCACCCTACTCTGGAAACACCATATATTTT. Amino acid sequence: CASSPYSGNTIYF. The entire variable domain, with the rest obtained from reference TRBV18 and TRBJ1-3, is as follows: NAGVMQNPRHLVRRRGQEARLRCSPMKGHSHVYWYRQLPEEGLKFMVYLQKENIIDESGMPKERFSAEFPKEGPSILRIQQVVRGDSAAYFCASSPYSGNTIYFGEGSWLTVV.

This clone has more than one count but fewer than ten. The CDR3 sequence is CASIPKGAGGGENEQFF. The DNA for the CDR3 is TGTGCCAGCATCCCTAAGGGGGCGGGAGGAGGGGAGAATGAGCAGTTCTTC. The chain is built from TRBV2 and TRBJ2-1; TRBD2 might be the D (8 bases). V was pared by 7 bases and J by 7 bases, with 26 bases between. The CDR3 is made up of 17 amino acids. From germline, CDR1 is SNHLY and CDR2 FYNNEI.

This clone was picked up one time. The chain uses TRBV5-1 and TRBJ2-5, with 11 bases fitting TRBD2. CDR1 is SGHRS and CDR2 is YFSETQ in the germline V gene. Trimming at V came to 0 bases and at J to 5 bases, leaving 12 bases not matched to a gene. This CDR3 comprises 18 residues. CDR3 coding DNA: TGCGCCAGCAGCTTGGCCTTGTGGTCGTTAGCGGGAGGGGAGACCCAGTACTTC. Residues: CASSLALWSLAGGETQYF.

The rearrangement joins TRBV29-1 to TRBJ1-4; unclear D gene. The CDR3 contains 11 residues. Germline CDR1 reads SQVTM; CDR2 reads ANQGSEA. The CDR3 sequence is CVGFTNEKLFF. DNA of the CDR3: TGCGTGGGGTTCACTAATGAAAAACTGTTTTTT.

This clone appeared a few times. J is TRBJ2-1 and V is TRBV19; D tentatively fits TRBD1 or TRBD2 (5 bases each). CDR1 LNHDA and CDR2 SQIVND come from the germline V gene (reference sequence). There are 11 residues in the CDR3. The V end lost 7 bases, the J end lost 9 bases, and 10 bases lay between the germline ends. CDR3 loop: CASILGTEQFF. CDR3 coding DNA: TGTGCCAGTATTCTCGGGACTGAGCAGTTCTTC.

The rearrangement uses TRBV19 and TRBJ2-7, with 9 bases aligning to TRBD1. The junction had 6 bases not matched to a gene; V was cut back by 5 bases and J by 7 bases. Germline V CDR1 and CDR2: LNHDA, SQIVND (reference sequence). This CDR3 spans 13 amino acids. The CDR3 here is CASSLQGAGEQYF. The CDR3 DNA sequence: TGTGCCAGTAGTTTACAGGGGGCTGGGGAGCAGTACTTC.

Only one count was recorded for this clone. J is TRBJ1-6 and V is TRBV10-2; D gene unclear. This CDR3 contains 12 residues. V was trimmed by 7 bases and J by 12 bases, leaving 13 bases between them. The germline CDR1 and CDR2 sequences are WSHSY and SAAADI. CDR3 loop: CASTPVSGPLHF. CDR3 nucleotide sequence: TGCGCCAGCACCCCGGTGTCCGGACCCCTCCACTTT.

V is TRBV19 and J is TRBJ2-4; D is perhaps TRBD1 (6 bases). The CDR3 has 15 residues. Germline V gives CDR1 LNHDA, CDR2 SQIVND (reference sequence). V dropped 1 base and J dropped 9 bases, with 16 bases sitting between them. CDR3 nucleotide sequence: TGTGCCAGTAGTATAGTACGCCAGGGGAAGGGCATTCAGTACTTC. Translating it yields CASSIVRQGKGIQYF.

The V call is TRBV15, the J call TRBJ2-1; no reliable D call. V lost 1 base, J lost 4 bases, and 17 bases lay in between. There are 17 residues in the CDR3. CDR1 LNHNV and CDR2 YYDKDF come from the germline V gene (reference sequence). The DNA for the CDR3 is TGTGCCACCAGCAGAGGAAGGCTTGATACTGTTTACAATGAGCAGTTCTTC. Its protein product is CATSRGRLDTVYNEQFF.

The chain employs TRBV27 and TRBJ1-5, with unresolved D. The germline V gene encodes CDR1 MNHEY and CDR2 SMNVEV (reference sequence). The CDR3 length is 14 residues. Trimming cost V 6 bases and J 1 base, with 10 bases left between them. This CDR3 reads CASSLTASNQPQHF. CDR3 sequence (DNA): TGTGCCAGCAGCCTGACGGCCAGCAATCAGCCCCAGCATTTT.

This clone has just one count. The rearrangement uses TRBV7-2 and TRBJ1-1, with D hard to call. CDR1 and CDR2 (germline): SGHTA, FQGNSA. The CDR3 is 14 amino acids. The V and J ends lost 3 bases and 0 bases respectively, with 8 bases between them. The CDR3 region has the DNA TGTGCCAGCAGCTTGGGTCGGATGAACACTGAAGCTTTCTTT. Residues: CASSLGRMNTEAFF.

The rearrangement joins TRBV14 to TRBJ1-2; D might be TRBD1 (5 bases). V was cut by 4 bases and J by 0 bases, with 6 bases left in between. CDR3 length: 13 residues. Germline CDR1 is SGHDN and CDR2 is FVKESK. CDR3 amino acids: CASSRTPNYGYTF. The CDR3 DNA reads TGTGCCAGCAGCCGGACACCTAACTATGGCTACACCTTC.

V is TRBV5-1 and J is TRBJ2-1; 10 bases agree with TRBD1. This CDR3 comprises 15 residues. Losses at the gene ends were 4 bases for V and 7 bases for J; bases not matched to a gene: 8. Germline lookup yields CDR1 SGHRS and CDR2 YFSETQ. CDR3 DNA: TGCGCCAGCAGCCGTGGGACAGGGGTGCGGAATGAGCAGTTCTTC. As protein: CASSRGTGVRNEQFF.

The chain links TRBV10-3 to TRBJ2-7; D is perhaps TRBD1 or TRBD2 (7 bases each). Trimming pared 3 bases from V and 7 bases from J, leaving 22 bases between. In germline, CDR1 is ENHRY, CDR2 SYGVKD. This CDR3 has 16 residues. CDR3 DNA: TGTGCCATCAGTGAACGACAGGGAGGGGGGGGGAGAGAGCAGTACTTC. It yields the protein CAISERQGGGGREQYF.

The chain employs TRBV6-5 and TRBJ1-4, with D possibly being TRBD1 (5 bases). Germline values: CDR1 MNHEY, CDR2 SVGAGI. The CDR3 sequence is 12 residues long. Trimming took 5 bases from V and 13 from J, leaving 14 bases between them. The CDR3 here is CASSPVTGGLFF. CDR3 sequence (DNA): TGTGCCAGCAGTCCGGTCACGGGGGGACTGTTTTTT.